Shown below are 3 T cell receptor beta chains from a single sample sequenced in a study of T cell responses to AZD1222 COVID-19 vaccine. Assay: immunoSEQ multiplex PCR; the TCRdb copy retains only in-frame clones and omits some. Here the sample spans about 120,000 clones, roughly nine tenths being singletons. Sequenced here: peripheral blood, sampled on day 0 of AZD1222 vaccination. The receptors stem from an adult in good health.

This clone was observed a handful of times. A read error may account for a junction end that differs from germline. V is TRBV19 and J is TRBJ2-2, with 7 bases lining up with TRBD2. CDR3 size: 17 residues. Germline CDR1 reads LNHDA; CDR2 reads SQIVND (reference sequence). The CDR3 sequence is CASSIGRLGGNPGELFF. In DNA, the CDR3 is TGTGCCAGTAGTATCGGCCGGTTGGGAGGGAACCCCGGGGAGCTGTTTTTT.

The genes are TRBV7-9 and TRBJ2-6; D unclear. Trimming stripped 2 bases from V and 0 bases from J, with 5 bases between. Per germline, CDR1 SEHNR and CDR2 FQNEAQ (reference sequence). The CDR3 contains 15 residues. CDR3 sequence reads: CASSLTFSGANVLTF. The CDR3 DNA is TGTGCCAGCAGCTTAACGTTCTCTGGGGCCAACGTCCTGACTTTC.

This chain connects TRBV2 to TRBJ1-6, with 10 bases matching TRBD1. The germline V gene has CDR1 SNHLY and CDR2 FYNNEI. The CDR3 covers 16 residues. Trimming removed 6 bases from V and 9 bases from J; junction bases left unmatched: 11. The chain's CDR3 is CASSPTTGQGTSPLHF. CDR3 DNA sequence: TGTGCCAGCAGCCCCACCACGGGACAGGGGACTTCACCCCTCCACTTT.